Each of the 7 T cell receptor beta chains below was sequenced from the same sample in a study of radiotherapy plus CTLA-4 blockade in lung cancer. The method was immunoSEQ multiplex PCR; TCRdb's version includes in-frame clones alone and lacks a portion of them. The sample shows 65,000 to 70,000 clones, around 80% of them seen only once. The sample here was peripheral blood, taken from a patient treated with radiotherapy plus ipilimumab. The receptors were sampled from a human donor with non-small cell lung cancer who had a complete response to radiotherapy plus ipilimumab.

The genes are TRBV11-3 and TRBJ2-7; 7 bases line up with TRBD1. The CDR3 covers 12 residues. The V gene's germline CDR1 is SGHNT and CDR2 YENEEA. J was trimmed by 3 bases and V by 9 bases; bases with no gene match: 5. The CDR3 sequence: CARRDRSYEQYV. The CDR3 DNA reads TGTGCCAGGAGGGACAGAAGCTACGAGCAGTACGTC.

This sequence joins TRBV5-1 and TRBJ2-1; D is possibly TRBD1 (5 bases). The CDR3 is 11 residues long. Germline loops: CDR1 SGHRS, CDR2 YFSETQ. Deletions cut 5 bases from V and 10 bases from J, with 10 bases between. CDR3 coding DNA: TGCGCCAGCAGTGGGGCGGTGGAGCAGTTCTTC. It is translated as CASSGAVEQFF.

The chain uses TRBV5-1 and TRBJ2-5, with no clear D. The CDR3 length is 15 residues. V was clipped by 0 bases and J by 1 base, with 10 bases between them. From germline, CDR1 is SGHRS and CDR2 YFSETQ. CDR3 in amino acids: CASSLGRVLQETQYF. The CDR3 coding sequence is TGCGCCAGCAGCTTGGGTCGGGTCCTCCAAGAGACCCAGTACTTC.

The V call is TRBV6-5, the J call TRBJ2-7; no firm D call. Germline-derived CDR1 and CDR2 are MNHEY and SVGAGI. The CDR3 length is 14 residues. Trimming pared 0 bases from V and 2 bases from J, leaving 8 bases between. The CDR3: CASSYSGPAYEQYF. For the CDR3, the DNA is TGTGCCAGCAGTTACTCAGGGCCGGCCTACGAGCAGTACTTC.

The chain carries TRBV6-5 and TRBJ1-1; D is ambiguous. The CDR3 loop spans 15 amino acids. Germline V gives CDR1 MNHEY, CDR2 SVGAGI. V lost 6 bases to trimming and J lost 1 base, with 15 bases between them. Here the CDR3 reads CASSRSGFSNTEAFF. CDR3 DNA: TGTGCCAGCAGCAGGTCCGGTTTTTCGAACACTGAAGCTTTCTTT.

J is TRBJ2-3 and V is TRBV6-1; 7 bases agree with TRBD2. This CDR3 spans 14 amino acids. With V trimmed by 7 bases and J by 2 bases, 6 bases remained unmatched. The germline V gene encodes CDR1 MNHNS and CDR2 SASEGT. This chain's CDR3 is CASKWDYSTDTQYF. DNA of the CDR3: TGTGCCAGCAAGTGGGACTATTCCACAGATACGCAGTATTTT.

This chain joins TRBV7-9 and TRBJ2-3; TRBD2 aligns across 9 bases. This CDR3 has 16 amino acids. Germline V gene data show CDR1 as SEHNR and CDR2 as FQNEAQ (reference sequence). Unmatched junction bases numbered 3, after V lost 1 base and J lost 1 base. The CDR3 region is CASSLGSSGGTDTQYF. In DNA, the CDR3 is TGTGCCAGCAGCTTAGGCTCTAGCGGGGGCACAGATACGCAGTATTTT.